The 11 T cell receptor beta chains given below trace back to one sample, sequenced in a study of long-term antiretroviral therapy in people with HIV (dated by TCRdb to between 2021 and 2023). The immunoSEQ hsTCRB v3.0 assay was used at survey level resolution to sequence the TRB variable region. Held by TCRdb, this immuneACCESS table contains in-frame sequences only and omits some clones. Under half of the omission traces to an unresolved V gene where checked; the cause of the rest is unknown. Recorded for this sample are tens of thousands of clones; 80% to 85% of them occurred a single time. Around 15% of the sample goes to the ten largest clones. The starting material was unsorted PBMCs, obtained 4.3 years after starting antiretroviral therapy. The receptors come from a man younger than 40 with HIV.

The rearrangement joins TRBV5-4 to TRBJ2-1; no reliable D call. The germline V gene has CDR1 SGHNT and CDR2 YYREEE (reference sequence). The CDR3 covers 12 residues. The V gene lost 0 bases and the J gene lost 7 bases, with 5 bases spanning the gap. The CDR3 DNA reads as TGTGCCAGCAGCTTGGGTGGGAATGAGCAGTTCTTC. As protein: CASSLGGNEQFF.

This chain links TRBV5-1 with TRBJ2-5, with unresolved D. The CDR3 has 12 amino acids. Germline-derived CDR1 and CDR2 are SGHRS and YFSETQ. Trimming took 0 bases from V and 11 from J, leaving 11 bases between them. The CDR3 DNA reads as TGCGCCAGCAGCTTGGCGAAGGGCGTGCAGTACTTC. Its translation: CASSLAKGVQYF.

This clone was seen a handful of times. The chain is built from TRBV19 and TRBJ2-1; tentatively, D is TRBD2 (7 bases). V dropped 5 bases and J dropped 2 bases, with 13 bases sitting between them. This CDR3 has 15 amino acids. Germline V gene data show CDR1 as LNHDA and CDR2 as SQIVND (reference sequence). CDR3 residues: CASSSGGPTYNEQFF. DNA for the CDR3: TGTGCCAGTAGTTCGGGGGGCCCAACCTACAATGAGCAGTTCTTC.

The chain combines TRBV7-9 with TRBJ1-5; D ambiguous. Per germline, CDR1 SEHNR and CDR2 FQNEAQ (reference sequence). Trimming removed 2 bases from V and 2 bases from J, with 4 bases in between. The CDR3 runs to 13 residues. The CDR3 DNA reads TGTGCCAGCAGCTTACCGGGCAATCAGCCCCAGCATTTT. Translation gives CASSLPGNQPQHF.

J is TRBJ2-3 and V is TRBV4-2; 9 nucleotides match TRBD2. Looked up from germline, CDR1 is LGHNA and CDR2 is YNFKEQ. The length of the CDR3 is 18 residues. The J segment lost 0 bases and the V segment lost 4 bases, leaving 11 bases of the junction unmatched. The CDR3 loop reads CASSRASGDSFSTDTQYF. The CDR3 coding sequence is TGTGCCAGCAGCCGAGCTAGCGGGGATTCCTTTAGCACAGATACGCAGTATTTT.

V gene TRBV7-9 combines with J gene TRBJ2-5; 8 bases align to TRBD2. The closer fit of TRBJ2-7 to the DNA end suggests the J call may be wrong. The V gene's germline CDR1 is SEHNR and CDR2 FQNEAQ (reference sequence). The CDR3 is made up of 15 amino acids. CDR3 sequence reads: CASNGRGDYPDEQYF. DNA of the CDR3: TGTGCCAGCAACGGGAGGGGTGATTATCCGGACGAGCAGTACTTC.

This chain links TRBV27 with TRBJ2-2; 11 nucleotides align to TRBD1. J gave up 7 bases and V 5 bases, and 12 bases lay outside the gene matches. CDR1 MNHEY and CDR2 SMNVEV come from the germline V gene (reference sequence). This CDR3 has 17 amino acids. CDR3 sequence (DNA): TGTGCCAGCAGTCCCAGGGACAGGGGGGTCGGGATCGGGGAGCTGTTTTTT. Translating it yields CASSPRDRGVGIGELFF.

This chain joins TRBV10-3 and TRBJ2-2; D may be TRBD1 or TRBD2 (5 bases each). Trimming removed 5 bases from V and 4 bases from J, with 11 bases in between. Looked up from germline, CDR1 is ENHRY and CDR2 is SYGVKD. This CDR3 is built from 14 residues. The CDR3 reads CAISWDGRTGELFF. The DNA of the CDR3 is TGTGCCATCAGTTGGGACGGACGCACCGGGGAGCTGTTTTTT.

CDR3 amino acids: CASSEGGAADTQYF. The CDR3 nucleotides are TGTGCCAGCAGTGAGGGGGGGGCGGCAGATACGCAGTATTTT. The chain joins TRBV2 to TRBJ2-3; a possible D gene is TRBD2 (7 bases). Germline lookup yields CDR1 SNHLY and CDR2 FYNNEI. Trimming left V 3 bases short and J 4 bases short, with 11 bases between. The CDR3 has 14 amino acids.

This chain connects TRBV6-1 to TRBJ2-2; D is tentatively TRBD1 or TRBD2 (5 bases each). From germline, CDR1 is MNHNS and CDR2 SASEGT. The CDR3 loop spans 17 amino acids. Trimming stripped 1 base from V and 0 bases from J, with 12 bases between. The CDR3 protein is CASSEGSGPTNTGELFF. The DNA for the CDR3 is TGTGCCAGCAGTGAAGGATCGGGACCCACGAACACCGGGGAGCTGTTTTTT.

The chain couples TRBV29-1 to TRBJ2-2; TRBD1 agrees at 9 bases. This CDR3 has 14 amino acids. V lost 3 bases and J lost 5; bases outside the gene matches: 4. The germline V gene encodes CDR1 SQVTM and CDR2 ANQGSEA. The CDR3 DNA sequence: TGCAGCGTTGACGGGGACAGGGAGACCGGGGAGCTGTTTTTT. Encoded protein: CSVDGDRETGELFF.